This T cell receptor (beta chain) emerged from a study of cytomegalovirus exposure and HLA in healthy donors. Overall study findings and caveats: Most TCR sequences showed up rarely, but some public TCRs showed up in many donors.

Among the 120 subjects of the validation cohort, separate from the roughly 700-subject first cohort, were the donors. Data came from immunoSEQ multiplex PCR; TCRdb stores just in-frame clones and leaves some out. The sample includes under 85,000 clones, approximately 94% of them seen just once. In the case of this clone: Its antigen is currently unknown.

The clonotype comes from a woman between 18 and 29 years old in good health and CMV-seropositive. The sequencing sample was made of PBMCs.

Here the CDR3 DNA reads TGTGCCAGCAGTTCCCGACCCACGGGGTTTGCGAACACTGAAGCTTTCTTT. Protein sequence: CASSSRPTGFANTEAFF. The chain links TRBV27 to TRBJ1-1; D is undetermined. This CDR3 is built from 17 residues. The germline CDR1 and CDR2 sequences are MNHEY and SMNVEV (reference sequence). V lost 4 bases to trimming and J lost 1 base, with 19 bases between them.